The rows below give T cell receptor beta chains drawn from one sample of a study of control samples from healthy donors and cancer patients. The table came from immunoSEQ multiplex PCR; TCRdb's copy has only in-frame clones and leaves some out. The sample consists of a few hundred thousand clones, approximately 92% of them appearing once. Specimen: PBMCs. These receptors were obtained from a man aged 40-55 years with head and neck cancer. CDR3s include the opening cysteine and the closing phenylalanine or tryptophan. The D gene is left open where the match is weak. For some rows the clone size is stated as once, few or many, or as a class when expanded; others skip it.

v_call	d_call	j_call	clone_size	cdr3_nt	cdr3_aa
TRBV6-6	NA	TRBJ1-5	NA	TGTGCCAGCAGTTACTCATGGGGGAGCAATCAGCCCCAGCATTTT	CASSYSWGSNQPQHF
TRBV25-1	TRBD2	TRBJ2-1	few	TGTGCCAGCAGTGCCTCTAGCGGGAGGGACCACAATGAGCAGTTCTTC	CASSASSGRDHNEQFF
TRBV4-3	NA	TRBJ2-3	NA	TGCGCCAGCAGCCAAGATACGAGGGGGTGGGATACGCAGTATTTT	CASSQDTRGWDTQYF
TRBV7-3	NA	TRBJ2-3	NA	TGTGCCAGCAGCTTCGGGCGAACAGATACGCAGTATTTT	CASSFGRTDTQYF
TRBV5-1	TRBD2	TRBJ2-5	NA	TGCGCCAGCAGCCTAGGGACTAGCGGAAAGAACCAAGAGACCCAGTACTTC	CASSLGTSGKNQETQYF
TRBV29-1	NA	TRBJ2-1	NA	TGCAGCGTTGGGTCAGGTCGGGGAAATGAGCAGTTCTTC	CSVGSGRGNEQFF
TRBV21-1	NA	TRBJ2-7	NA	TGTGCCAGCAGCAAAGGGCCACTGGGCATCCCTGAAGGCGAGCAGTACTTC	CASSKGPLGIPEGEQYF
TRBV27	TRBD2	TRBJ2-1	NA	TGTGCCAGCAGTTTGACTAGCGAGTACAATGAGCAGTTCTTC	CASSLTSEYNEQFF
TRBV5-1	NA	TRBJ2-7	NA	TGCGCCAGCGCCCTCGACTACGAGCAGTACTTC	CASALDYEQYF
TRBV7-8	NA	TRBJ1-3	NA	TGTGCCAGCAGCTTAGTTGGGGGGCCTGGAAACACCATATATTTT	CASSLVGGPGNTIYF
TRBV20-1	TRBD2	TRBJ2-5	once	TGCAGTGCGCGACTAGCGGAGACCCAGTACTTC	CSARLAETQYF
TRBV4-1	NA	TRBJ2-7	NA	TGCGCCAGCAGCCAAGATCGGGGCACCCTGCGCTACGAGCAGTACTTC	CASSQDRGTLRYEQYF
TRBV5-1	NA	TRBJ2-3	NA	TGCGCCAGCAGCTTCGGGACAGATACGCAGTATTTT	CASSFGTDTQYF
TRBV5-1	NA	TRBJ2-1	NA	TGCGCCAGCAGCGGACAAGGTGAGCAGTTCTTC	CASSGQGEQFF
TRBV5-4	NA	TRBJ2-7	NA	TGTGCCAGCAGCTTGTACGGAGGGACGACCTACGAGCAGTACTTC	CASSLYGGTTYEQYF